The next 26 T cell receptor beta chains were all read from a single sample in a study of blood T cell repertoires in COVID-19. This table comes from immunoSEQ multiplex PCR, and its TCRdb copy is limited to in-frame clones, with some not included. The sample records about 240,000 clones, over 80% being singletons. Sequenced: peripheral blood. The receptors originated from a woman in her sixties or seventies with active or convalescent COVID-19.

CDR3 coding DNA: TGCGCCAGCAGCTTGGGGCAGGGGCAAACTAGCGGGAGGGCCAGATACATTCAGTACTTC. Its protein product is CASSLGQGQTSGRARYIQYF. The rearrangement joins TRBV5-1 to TRBJ2-4, with TRBD2 identical over 13 bases. The CDR3 consists of 20 residues. CDR1 SGHRS and CDR2 YFSETQ come from the germline V gene. Trimming removed 0 bases from V and 8 bases from J; junction bases left unmatched: 17. The whole variable domain, filled in from reference TRBV5-1 and TRBJ2-4, reads KAGVTQTPRYLIKTRGQQVTLSCSPISGHRSVSWYQQTPGQGLQFLFEYFSETQRNKGNFPGRFSGRQFSNSRSEMNVSTLELGDSALYLCASSLGQGQTSGRARYIQYFGAGTRLSVL.

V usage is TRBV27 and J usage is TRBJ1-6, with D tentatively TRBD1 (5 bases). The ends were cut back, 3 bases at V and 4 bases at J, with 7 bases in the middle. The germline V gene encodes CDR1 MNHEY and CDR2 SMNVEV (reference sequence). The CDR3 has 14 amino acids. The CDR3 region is CASSLKGYNSPLHF. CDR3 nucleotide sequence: TGTGCCAGCAGTTTGAAGGGGTATAATTCACCCCTCCACTTT.

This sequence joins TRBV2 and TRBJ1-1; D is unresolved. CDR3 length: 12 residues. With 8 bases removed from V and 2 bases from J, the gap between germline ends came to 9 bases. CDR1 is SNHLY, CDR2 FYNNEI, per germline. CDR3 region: CASCAGNTEAFF. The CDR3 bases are TGTGCCAGCTGCGCAGGAAACACTGAAGCTTTCTTT.

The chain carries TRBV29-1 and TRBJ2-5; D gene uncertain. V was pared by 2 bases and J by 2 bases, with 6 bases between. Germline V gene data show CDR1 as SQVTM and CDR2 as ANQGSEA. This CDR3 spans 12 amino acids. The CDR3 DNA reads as TGCAGCGTTGAATGGCTGCAAGAGACCCAGTACTTC. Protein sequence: CSVEWLQETQYF.

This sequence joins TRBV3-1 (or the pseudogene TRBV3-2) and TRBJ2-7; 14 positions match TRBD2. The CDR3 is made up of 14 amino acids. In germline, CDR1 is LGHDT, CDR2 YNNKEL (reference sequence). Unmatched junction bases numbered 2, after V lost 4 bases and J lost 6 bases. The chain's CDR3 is CASSPGTSGSEQYF. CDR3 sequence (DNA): TGTGCCAGCAGCCCCGGGACTAGCGGGAGCGAGCAGTACTTC.

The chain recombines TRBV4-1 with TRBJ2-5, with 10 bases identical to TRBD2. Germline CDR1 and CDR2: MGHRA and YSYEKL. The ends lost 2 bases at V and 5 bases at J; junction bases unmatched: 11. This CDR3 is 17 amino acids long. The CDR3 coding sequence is TGCGCCAGCAGCCAACTAGGACTAGCGGCGTTAGGGGAGACCCAGTACTTC. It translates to CASSQLGLAALGETQYF.

This CDR3 is CASSFPLQETQYF. The DNA of the CDR3 is TGTGCCAGCAGCTTTCCCTTACAAGAGACCCAGTACTTC. This chain connects TRBV11-2 to TRBJ2-5; no reliable D call. This CDR3 contains 13 residues. The germline V gene has CDR1 SGHAT and CDR2 FQNNGV. V dropped 3 bases and J dropped 2 bases, with 7 bases sitting between them.

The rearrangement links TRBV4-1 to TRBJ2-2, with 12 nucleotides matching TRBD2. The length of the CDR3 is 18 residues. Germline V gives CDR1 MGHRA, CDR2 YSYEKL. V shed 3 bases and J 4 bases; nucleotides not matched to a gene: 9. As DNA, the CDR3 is TGCGCCAGCAGCCAGGGTCGCCCACTAGCGGGAGGCACCGGGGAGCTGTTTTTT. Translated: CASSQGRPLAGGTGELFF.

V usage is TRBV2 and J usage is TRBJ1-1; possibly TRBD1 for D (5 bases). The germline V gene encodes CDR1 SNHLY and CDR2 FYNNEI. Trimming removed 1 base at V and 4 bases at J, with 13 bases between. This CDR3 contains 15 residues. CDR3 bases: TGTGCCAGCAGTGAAGGCTCAGGGTGGGTCACTGAAGCTTTCTTT. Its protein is CASSEGSGWVTEAFF. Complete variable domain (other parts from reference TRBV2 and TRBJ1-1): EPEVTQTPSHQVTQMGQEVILRCVPISNHLYFYWYRQILGQKVEFLVSFYNNEISEKSEIFDDQFSVERPDGSNFTLKIRSTKLEDSAMYFCASSEGSGWVTEAFFGQGTRLTVV.

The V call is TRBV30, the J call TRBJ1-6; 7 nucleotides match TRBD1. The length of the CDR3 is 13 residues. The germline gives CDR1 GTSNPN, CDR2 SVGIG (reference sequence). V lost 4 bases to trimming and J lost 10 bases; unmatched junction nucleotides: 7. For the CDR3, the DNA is TGTGCCTGGAAAGGACAGGAGGAATCACCCCTCCACTTT. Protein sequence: CAWKGQEESPLHF.

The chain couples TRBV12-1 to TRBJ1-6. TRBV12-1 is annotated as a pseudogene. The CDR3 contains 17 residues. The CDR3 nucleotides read TGTGCCAGCAGCTCGTATCCGTCCCGCCCGCGCTCCTCACCCCTCCACTTT. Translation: CASSSYPSRPRSSPLHF.

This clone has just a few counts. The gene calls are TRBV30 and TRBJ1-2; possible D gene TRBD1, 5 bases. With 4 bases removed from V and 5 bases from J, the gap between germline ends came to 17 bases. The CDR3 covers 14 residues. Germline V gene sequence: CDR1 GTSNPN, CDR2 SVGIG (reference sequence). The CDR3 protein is CAWTQYRISYGYTF. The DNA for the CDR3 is TGTGCCTGGACCCAATACAGGATCTCTTATGGCTACACCTTC.

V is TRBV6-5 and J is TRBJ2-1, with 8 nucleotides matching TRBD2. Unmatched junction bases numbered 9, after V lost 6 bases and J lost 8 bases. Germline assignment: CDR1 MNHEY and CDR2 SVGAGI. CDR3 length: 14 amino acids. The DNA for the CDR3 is TGTGCCAGCAGCCTACTAGCGGCTGCCGATGAGCAGTTCTTC. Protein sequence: CASSLLAAADEQFF.

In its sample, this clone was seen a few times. In nucleotides, the CDR3 is TGTGCCAGCAGCGCAAGCAGCGATCAGCCCCAGCATTTT. It translates to CASSASSDQPQHF. V usage is TRBV14 and J usage is TRBJ1-5; D is unclear. CDR1 and CDR2 (germline): SGHDN, FVKESK. Trimming removed 5 bases at V and 5 bases at J, with 10 bases between. The CDR3 length is 13 residues.

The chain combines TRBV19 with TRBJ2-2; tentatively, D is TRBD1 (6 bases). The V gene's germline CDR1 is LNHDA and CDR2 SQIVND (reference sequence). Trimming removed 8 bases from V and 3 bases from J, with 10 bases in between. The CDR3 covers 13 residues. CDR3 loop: CASEDSYTGELFF. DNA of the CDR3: TGTGCCAGTGAGGACAGTTACACCGGGGAGCTGTTTTTT.

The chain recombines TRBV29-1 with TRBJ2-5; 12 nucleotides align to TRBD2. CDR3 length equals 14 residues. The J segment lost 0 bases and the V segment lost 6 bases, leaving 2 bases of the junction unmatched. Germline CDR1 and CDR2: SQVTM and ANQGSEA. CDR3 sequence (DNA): TGCAGCGTGGGGACTAGCGGGTACCAAGAGACCCAGTACTTC. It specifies CSVGTSGYQETQYF.

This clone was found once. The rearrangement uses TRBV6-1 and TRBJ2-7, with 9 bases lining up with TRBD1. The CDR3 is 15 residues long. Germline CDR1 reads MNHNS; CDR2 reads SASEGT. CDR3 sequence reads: CASSEAGTGPYGQYV. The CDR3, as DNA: TGTGCCAGCAGTGAGGCAGGGACAGGGCCTTACGGGCAGTACGTC.

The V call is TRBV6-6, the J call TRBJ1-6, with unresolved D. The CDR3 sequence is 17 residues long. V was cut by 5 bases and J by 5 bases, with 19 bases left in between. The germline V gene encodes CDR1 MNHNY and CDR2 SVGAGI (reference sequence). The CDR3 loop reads CASSPNGKTLNNSPLHF. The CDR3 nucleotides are TGTGCCAGCAGTCCAAACGGAAAGACTTTGAATAATTCACCCCTCCACTTT.

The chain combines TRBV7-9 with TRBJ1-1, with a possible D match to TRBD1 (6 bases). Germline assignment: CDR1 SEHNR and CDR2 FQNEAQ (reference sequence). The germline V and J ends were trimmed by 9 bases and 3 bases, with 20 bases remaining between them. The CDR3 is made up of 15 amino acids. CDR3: CASKETTGPYTEAFF. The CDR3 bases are TGTGCCAGTAAAGAAACCACAGGGCCTTACACTGAAGCTTTCTTT.

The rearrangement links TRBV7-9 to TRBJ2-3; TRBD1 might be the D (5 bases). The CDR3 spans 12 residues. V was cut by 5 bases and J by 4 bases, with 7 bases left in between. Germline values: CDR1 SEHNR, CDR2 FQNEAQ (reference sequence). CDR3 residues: CASSVQADTQYF. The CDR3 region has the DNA TGTGCCAGCAGCGTACAGGCAGATACGCAGTATTTT.

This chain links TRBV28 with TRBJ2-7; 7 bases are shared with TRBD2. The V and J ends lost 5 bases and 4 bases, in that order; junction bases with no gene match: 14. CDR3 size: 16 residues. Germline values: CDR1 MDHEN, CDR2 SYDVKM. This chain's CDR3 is CASSPWGGALEYEQYF. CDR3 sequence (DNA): TGTGCCAGCAGTCCGTGGGGAGGGGCGCTTGAGTACGAGCAGTACTTC.

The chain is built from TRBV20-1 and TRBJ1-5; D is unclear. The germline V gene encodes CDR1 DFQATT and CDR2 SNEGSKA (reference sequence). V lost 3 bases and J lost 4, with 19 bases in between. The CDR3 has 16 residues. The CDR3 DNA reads TGCAGTGCTAGTGCCCAGGACTTATTAGCAAATCAGCCCCAGCATTTT. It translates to CSASAQDLLANQPQHF.

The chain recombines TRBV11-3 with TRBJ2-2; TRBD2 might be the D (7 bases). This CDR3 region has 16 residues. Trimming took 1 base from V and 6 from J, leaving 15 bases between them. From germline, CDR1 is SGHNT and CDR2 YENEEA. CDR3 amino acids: CASSLGGGAGSGELFF. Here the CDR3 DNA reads TGTGCCAGCAGCTTAGGGGGGGGCGCCGGGTCCGGGGAGCTGTTTTTT.

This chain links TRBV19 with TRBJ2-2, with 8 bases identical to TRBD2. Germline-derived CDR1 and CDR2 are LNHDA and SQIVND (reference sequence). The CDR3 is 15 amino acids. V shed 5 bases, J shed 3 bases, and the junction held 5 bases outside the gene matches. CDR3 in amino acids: CASSALGGDTGELFF. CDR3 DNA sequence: TGTGCCAGTAGTGCCCTCGGGGGGGACACCGGGGAGCTGTTTTTT.

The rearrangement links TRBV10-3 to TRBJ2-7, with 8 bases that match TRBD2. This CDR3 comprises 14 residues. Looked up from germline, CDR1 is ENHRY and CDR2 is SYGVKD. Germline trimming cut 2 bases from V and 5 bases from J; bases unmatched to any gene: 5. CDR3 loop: CAISEISGSHEQYF. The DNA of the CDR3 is TGTGCCATCAGTGAGATAAGCGGGAGCCACGAGCAGTACTTC.

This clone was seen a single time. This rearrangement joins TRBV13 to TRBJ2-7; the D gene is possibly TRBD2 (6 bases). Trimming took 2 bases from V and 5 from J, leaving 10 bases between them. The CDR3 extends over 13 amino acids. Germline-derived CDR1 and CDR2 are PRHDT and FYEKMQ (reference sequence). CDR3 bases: TGTGCCAGCAGCTTAACGACTAGTAACGAGCAGTACTTC. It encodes CASSLTTSNEQYF.